This is a list of T cell receptor beta chains from one sample in a study of cytomegalovirus exposure and HLA in healthy donors. Assay: immunoSEQ multiplex PCR; the TCRdb copy retains only in-frame clones and omits some. The sample has 100,000 or so clones, 75% to 80% seen once; the top ten hold 4.6%. Sequenced: PBMCs. Receptor source: a middle-aged woman in good health and CMV-seropositive. The CDR3 runs from the conserved cysteine through the conserved F or W. A D gene is named only where the DNA matches it firmly. A clone size is listed for some rows: how often the clone was seen (once, few, many), or a class if it is expanded.

DNA: TGTGCCAGCAGCCACGGACAGTATAGCCGCCTCGAGCAGTACTTC
CDR3: CASSHGQYSRLEQYF
J: TRBJ2-7
V: TRBV7-9
length: 15
size: few
D: -

DNA: TGCGCCAGCAGCCAAGAGGACTGGAGGAATCAGCCCCAGCATTTT
CDR3: CASSQEDWRNQPQHF
J: TRBJ1-5
V: TRBV4-1
length: 15
size: -
D: -

DNA: TGTGCCAGCAGCGTAGCGACTAGCGGGCCGGGGGACGAGCAGTACTTC
CDR3: CASSVATSGPGDEQYF
J: TRBJ2-7
V: TRBV9
length: 16
size: -
D: TRBD2

DNA: TGCGCCAGCAGCCGATACGCAGCGGACTCCTACGAGCAGTACTTC
CDR3: CASSRYAADSYEQYF
J: TRBJ2-7
V: TRBV4-3
length: 15
size: -
D: -

DNA: TGCGCCAGCAGCAGCGCTTACGAGCAGTACTTC
CDR3: CASSSAYEQYF
J: TRBJ2-7
V: TRBV5-1
length: 11
size: -
D: -

DNA: TGTGCCAGCAGCTTCGGTCCGAGTGAGAATGAGCAGTTCTTC
CDR3: CASSFGPSENEQFF
J: TRBJ2-1
V: TRBV7-2
length: 14
size: -
D: -

DNA: TGTGCCAGCAGCCCACAGGGGGCTTTCACTGAAGCTTTCTTT
CDR3: CASSPQGAFTEAFF
J: TRBJ1-1
V: TRBV7-2
length: 14
size: -
D: TRBD1

DNA: TGTGCCAGCAAGTTGCAGGATGTAGGACAGCCCCAGCATTTT
CDR3: CASKLQDVGQPQHF
J: TRBJ1-5
V: TRBV5-5
length: 14
size: -
D: -

DNA: TGTGCCAGCAGTTTCCGGGTAGTCACGCAGTATTTT
CDR3: CASSFRVVTQYF
J: TRBJ2-3
V: TRBV28
length: 12
size: -
D: -

DNA: TGTGCCAGCAACCGGGACAGGAGTTACAATGAGCAGTTCTTC
CDR3: CASNRDRSYNEQFF
J: TRBJ2-1
V: TRBV19
length: 14
size: -
D: TRBD1

DNA: TGTGCCAGTAGGGATAGCGGGGGGGCCCCCTACGAGCAGTACTTC
CDR3: CASRDSGGAPYEQYF
J: TRBJ2-7
V: TRBV19
length: 15
size: -
D: TRBD2

DNA: TGTGCCAGCAGCCTTAGCGGGAACACCGGGGAGCTGTTTTTT
CDR3: CASSLSGNTGELFF
J: TRBJ2-2
V: TRBV2
length: 14
size: -
D: -

DNA: TGTGCCAGCAGCTTTCGGAGCGGGAGGGACACCGGGGAGCTGTTTTTT
CDR3: CASSFRSGRDTGELFF
J: TRBJ2-2
V: TRBV7-2
length: 16
size: -
D: TRBD2

DNA: TGTGCCCGCCCGACAGGGGGTCGGGAATTGAACTATGGCTACACCTTC
CDR3: CARPTGGRELNYGYTF
J: TRBJ1-2
V: TRBV11-1
length: 16
size: few
D: TRBD1

DNA: TGTGCCAGCAGCCCCACAGGGGCTAAGGAGCCCCAGCATTTT
CDR3: CASSPTGAKEPQHF
J: TRBJ1-5
V: TRBV25-1
length: 14
size: -
D: TRBD1